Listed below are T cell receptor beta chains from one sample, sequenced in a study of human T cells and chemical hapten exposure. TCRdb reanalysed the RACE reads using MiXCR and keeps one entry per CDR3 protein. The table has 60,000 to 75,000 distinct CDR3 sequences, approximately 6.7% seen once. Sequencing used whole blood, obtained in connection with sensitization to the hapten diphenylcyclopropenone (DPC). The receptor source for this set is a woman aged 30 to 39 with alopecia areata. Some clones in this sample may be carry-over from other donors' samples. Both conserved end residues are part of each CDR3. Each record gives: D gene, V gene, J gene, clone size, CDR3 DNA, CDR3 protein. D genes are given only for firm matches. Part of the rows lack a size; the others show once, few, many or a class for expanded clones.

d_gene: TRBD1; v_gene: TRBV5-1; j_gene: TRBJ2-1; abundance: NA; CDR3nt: TGCGCCAGCCGAAAAGGACAGGGAGCTTACAATGAGCAGTTCTTC; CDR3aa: CASRKGQGAYNEQFF
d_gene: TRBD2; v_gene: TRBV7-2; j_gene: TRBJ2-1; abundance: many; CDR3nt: TGTGCCAGCAGCTGGGGGGGGGCCTACAATGAGCAGTTCTTC; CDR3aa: CASSWGGAYNEQFF
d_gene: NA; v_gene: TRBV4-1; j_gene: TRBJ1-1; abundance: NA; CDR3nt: TGCGCCAGCACGGAGGCGGGCCAGACTATGAACACTGAAGCTTTCTTT; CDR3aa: CASTEAGQTMNTEAFF
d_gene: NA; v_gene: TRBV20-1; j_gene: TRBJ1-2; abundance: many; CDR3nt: TGCAGTGCTAGAACAGGACTAAACTATGGCTACACCTTC; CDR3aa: CSARTGLNYGYTF
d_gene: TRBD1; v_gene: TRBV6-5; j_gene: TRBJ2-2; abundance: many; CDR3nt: TGTGCCAGCAGCCCCGACAGGGTGGTCACGAACACCGGGGAGCTGTTTTTT; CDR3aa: CASSPDRVVTNTGELFF
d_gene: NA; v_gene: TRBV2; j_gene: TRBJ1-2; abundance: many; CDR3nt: TGTGCCAGCACTCGCCGGGACCCTTGTGCCTTC; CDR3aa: CASTRRDPCAF
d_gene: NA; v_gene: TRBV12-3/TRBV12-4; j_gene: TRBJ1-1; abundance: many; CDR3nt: TGTGCCAGCAGTTTCCAAGGAGGACCTGCCCCTTTCTTT; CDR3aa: CASSFQGGPAPFF
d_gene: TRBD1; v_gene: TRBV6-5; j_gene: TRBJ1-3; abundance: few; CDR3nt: TGTGCCAGCAGCTCCGGGACAGGGCGAGACACCATATATTTT; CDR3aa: CASSSGTGRDTIYF
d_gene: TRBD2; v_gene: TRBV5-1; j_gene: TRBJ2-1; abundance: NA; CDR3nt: TGCGCCAGCAGCTTGCTGGCTAGCGGGGGGATTGAGCAGTTCTTC; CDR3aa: CASSLLASGGIEQFF
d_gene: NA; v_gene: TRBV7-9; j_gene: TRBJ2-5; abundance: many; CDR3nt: TGTGCCAGCAGCCCCAGGGTCCTGGAGACCCAGTACTTC; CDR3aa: CASSPRVLETQYF
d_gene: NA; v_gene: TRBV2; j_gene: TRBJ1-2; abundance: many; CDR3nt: TGTGCCAGCAATAACAGGGTATTAGGCTATGGCTACACCTTC; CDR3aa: CASNNRVLGYGYTF
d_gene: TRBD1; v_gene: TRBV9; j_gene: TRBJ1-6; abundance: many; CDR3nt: TGTGCCAGCAGCGAGTCAGGGGGGTCCTATAATTCACCCCTCCACTTT; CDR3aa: CASSESGGSYNSPLHF
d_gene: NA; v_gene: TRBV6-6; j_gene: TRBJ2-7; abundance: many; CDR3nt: TGTGCCAGCAGCCAAGGACAACCTAGATCTTACGAGCAGTACTTC; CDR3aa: CASSQGQPRSYEQYF
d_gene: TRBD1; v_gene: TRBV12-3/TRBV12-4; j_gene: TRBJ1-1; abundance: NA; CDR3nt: TGTGCCATCCAGGGACAGCGTAACACTGAAGCTTTCTTT; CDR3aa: CAIQGQRNTEAFF
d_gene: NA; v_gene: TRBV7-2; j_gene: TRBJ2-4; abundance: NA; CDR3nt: TGTGCCAGCAGCCCCGAGTCGTTATTAGCCAAAAACATTCAGTACTTC; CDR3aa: CASSPESLLAKNIQYF
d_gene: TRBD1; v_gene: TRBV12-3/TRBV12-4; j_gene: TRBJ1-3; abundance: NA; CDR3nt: TGTGCCAGCAGGAGGGACAGGGAGGCTCGAAACACCATATATTTT; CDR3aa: CASRRDREARNTIYF
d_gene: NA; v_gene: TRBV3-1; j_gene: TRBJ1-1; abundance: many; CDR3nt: TGTGCCAGCAGCCTGGCCAGTGCGGGGACTGAAGCTTTCTTT; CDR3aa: CASSLASAGTEAFF
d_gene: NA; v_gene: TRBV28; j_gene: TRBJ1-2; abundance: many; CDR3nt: TGTGCCAGCAGTGGGGCCACCCGGGATATACGCTACACCTTC; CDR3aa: CASSGATRDIRYTF
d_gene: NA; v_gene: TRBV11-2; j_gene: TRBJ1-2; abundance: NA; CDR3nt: TGTGCCAGCAGCTTAGGCGGGGATTTAAACTATGGCTACACCTTC; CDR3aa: CASSLGGDLNYGYTF
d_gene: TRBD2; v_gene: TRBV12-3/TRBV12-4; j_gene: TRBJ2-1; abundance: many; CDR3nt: TGTGCCAGCCGGTCTTTCGGGGGAGCGGGGGGGGCCTTAAACAATGAGCAGTTCTTC; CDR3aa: CASRSFGGAGGALNNEQFF
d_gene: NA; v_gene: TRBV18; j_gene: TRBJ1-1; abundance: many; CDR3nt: TGTGCCAGCTCACCACCGGTTGGGGCAACTATGAACACTGAAGCTTTCTTT; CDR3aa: CASSPPVGATMNTEAFF
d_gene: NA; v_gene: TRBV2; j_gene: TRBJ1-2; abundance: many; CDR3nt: TGTGCCAGCAGTGAAGTCGCCAGGGAGAACTATGGCTACACCTTC; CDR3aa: CASSEVARENYGYTF
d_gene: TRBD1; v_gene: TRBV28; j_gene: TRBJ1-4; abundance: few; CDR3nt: TGTGCCAGCAGTCGTGGGACAGAAGAAAAACTGTTTTTT; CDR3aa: CASSRGTEEKLFF
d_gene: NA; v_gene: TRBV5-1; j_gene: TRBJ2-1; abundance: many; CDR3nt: TGCGCCAGCAGTGGGTCCACAACCTACAATGAGCAGTTCTTC; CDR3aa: CASSGSTTYNEQFF
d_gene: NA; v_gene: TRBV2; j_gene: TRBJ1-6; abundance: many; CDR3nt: TGTGCCAGCAGTGAAGCCCCCACACCCCTCCACTTT; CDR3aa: CASSEAPTPLHF
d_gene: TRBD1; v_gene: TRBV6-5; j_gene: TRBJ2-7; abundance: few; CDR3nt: TGTGCCAGCAGTCGCGACCCGACAGGGGGCTCGTACGAGCAGTACTTC; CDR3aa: CASSRDPTGGSYEQYF